A single sample is the source of the 29 T cell receptor beta chains below, sequenced in a study of control samples from healthy donors and cancer patients. The assay was immunoSEQ multiplex PCR, and TCRdb's table has in-frame clones only and misses some. The data hold roughly 150,000 clones, with about 90% observed a single time. The sample was blood. These receptor sequences come from a man aged 18 to 35 in good health.

The rearrangement joins TRBV19 to TRBJ2-6; no reliable D call. The germline V gene encodes CDR1 LNHDA and CDR2 SQIVND (reference sequence). The V end was cut by 8 bases, the J end by 1 base, with 6 bases between. The CDR3 is 13 amino acids. The CDR3 nucleotides read TGTGCCAGTTGCGTGTCTGGGGCCAACGTCCTGACTTTC. Its protein product is CASCVSGANVLTF.

The chain joins TRBV2 to TRBJ1-4; D may be TRBD1 (5 bases). CDR3 length: 14 amino acids. Germline values: CDR1 SNHLY, CDR2 FYNNEI. Trimming removed 11 bases from V and 0 bases from J, with 13 bases in between. CDR3 sequence: CADSEDATNEKLFF. CDR3 coding DNA: TGTGCCGACAGTGAGGATGCAACTAATGAAAAACTGTTTTTT.

The rearrangement joins TRBV4-3 to TRBJ1-6, with 7 bases identical to TRBD1. The ends lost 0 bases at V and 7 bases at J; junction bases unmatched: 9. Germline lookup yields CDR1 LGHNA and CDR2 YSLEER. This CDR3 is built from 17 residues. DNA for the CDR3: TGCGCCAGCAGCCAAGACCGGGCAGGGGGTCCCAATTCACCCCTCCACTTT. Translating it yields CASSQDRAGGPNSPLHF.

The chain joins TRBV5-1 to TRBJ1-2; perhaps TRBD1 as D (5 bases). The CDR3 is made up of 15 amino acids. V was trimmed by 5 bases and J by 0 bases, leaving 14 bases between them. Per the germline V gene, CDR1 is SGHRS and CDR2 is YFSETQ. The CDR3 DNA is TGCGCCAGCAGAGAGGGGTTGGGAGCTAACTATGGCTACACCTTC. Translation gives CASREGLGANYGYTF.

This chain links TRBV30 with TRBJ2-7; 10 bases agree with TRBD1. The CDR3 sequence is 15 residues long. Losses at the gene ends were 4 bases for V and 0 bases for J; bases not matched to a gene: 6. Germline CDR1 is GTSNPN and CDR2 is SVGIG (reference sequence). CDR3 nucleotide sequence: TGTGCCTGGAACTCAGGACAGGGGGGCTCCTACGAGCAGTACTTC. Amino acid sequence: CAWNSGQGGSYEQYF.

The chain uses TRBV11-2 and TRBJ2-3; 7 nucleotides line up with TRBD2. The CDR3 consists of 11 residues. J was trimmed by 12 bases and V by 6 bases; bases with no gene match: 6. Germline V lookup: CDR1 SGHAT, CDR2 FQNNGV. The CDR3 spells CASRGRAPQYF. Written as DNA, the CDR3 is TGTGCCAGCAGGGGGAGGGCTCCTCAGTATTTT.

The chain joins TRBV6-5 to TRBJ2-5; either TRBD1 or TRBD2 may fit D (5 bases each). In germline, CDR1 is MNHEY, CDR2 SVGAGI. This CDR3 has 14 amino acids. The germline V and J ends were trimmed by 4 bases and 5 bases, with 14 bases remaining between them. In nucleotides, the CDR3 is TGTGCCAGCAGTTGGGGACGTTCAGGGGAGACCCAGTACTTC. It codes for CASSWGRSGETQYF.

The chain carries TRBV30 and TRBJ1-3; unclear D gene. CDR1 GTSNPN and CDR2 SVGIG come from the germline V gene (reference sequence). Between the trimmed V and J ends, which lost 4 bases and 0 bases, there was a span of 7 bases. The CDR3 covers 13 residues. The CDR3 sequence is CAWTHASGNTIYF. DNA of the CDR3: TGTGCCTGGACTCACGCCTCTGGAAACACCATATATTTT.

The rearrangement joins TRBV5-8 to TRBJ2-1; D gene ambiguous. The V end lost 2 bases, the J end lost 6 bases, and 6 bases lay between the germline ends. Germline values: CDR1 SGHTS, CDR2 YDEGEE. The CDR3 has 12 amino acids. The CDR3 loop reads CASSFGGNEQFF. CDR3 coding DNA: TGTGCCAGCAGCTTTGGCGGCAATGAGCAGTTCTTC.

The chain couples TRBV5-6 to TRBJ1-4; D ambiguous. CDR1 is SGHDT and CDR2 is YYEEEE in the germline V gene. V was trimmed by 4 bases and J by 0 bases, leaving 7 bases between them. The CDR3 spans 14 residues. As DNA, the CDR3 is TGTGCCAGCAGCGGGATTGCAACTAATGAAAAACTGTTTTTT. Translated: CASSGIATNEKLFF.

The CDR3 spells CASRRAGEDEQYF. The CDR3 bases are TGTGCCAGCAGGAGAGCGGGGGAAGACGAGCAGTACTTC. This chain joins TRBV6-6 and TRBJ2-7; 8 positions match TRBD2. This CDR3 is 13 amino acids long. Germline lookup yields CDR1 MNHNY and CDR2 SVGAGI (reference sequence). After removal of 6 bases from V and 5 bases from J, the junction contained 6 bases not matched to a gene.

The rearrangement joins TRBV27 to TRBJ1-4, with 10 bases that match TRBD1. J lost 10 bases, V lost 6 bases, and 8 bases had no gene match. The germline V gene encodes CDR1 MNHEY and CDR2 SMNVEV (reference sequence). This CDR3 spans 14 amino acids. CDR3 bases: TGTGCCAGCAGATCCGGGACAGGGGCCGGAAAACTGTTTTTT. Translating gives CASRSGTGAGKLFF.

The rearrangement links TRBV7-9 to TRBJ2-1; D is perhaps TRBD1 (6 bases). CDR1 is SEHNR and CDR2 is FQNEAQ in the germline V gene (reference sequence). This CDR3 contains 14 residues. V lost 5 bases to trimming and J lost 7 bases, with 15 bases between them. The CDR3 DNA reads TGTGCCAGCAGCCCACCAGGGGTCGGGAATGAGCAGTTCTTC. Translating it yields CASSPPGVGNEQFF.

The chain employs TRBV3-1 (or the pseudogene TRBV3-2) and TRBJ2-5, with no clear D. Trimming took 1 base from V and 12 from J, leaving 15 bases between them. Germline-derived CDR1 and CDR2 are LGHDT and YNNKEL (reference sequence). CDR3 length equals 13 residues. The CDR3 sequence: CASSQVSFTTKYF. The CDR3 DNA reads TGTGCCAGCAGCCAAGTAAGCTTCACCACCAAGTACTTC.

The V call is TRBV30, the J call TRBJ1-6; D is uncertain. The length of the CDR3 is 16 residues. Between the trimmed V and J ends, which lost 1 base and 4 bases, there was a span of 14 bases. The germline CDR1 and CDR2 sequences are GTSNPN and SVGIG (reference sequence). The CDR3 is CAWSEWKGVYNSPLHF. The CDR3 DNA sequence: TGTGCCTGGAGTGAGTGGAAGGGAGTGTATAATTCACCCCTCCACTTT.

The V and J genes are TRBV7-8 and TRBJ2-1; TRBD2 matches 11 bases. J lost 7 bases, V lost 1 base, and 0 bases had no gene match. The germline gives CDR1 SGHVS, CDR2 FQNEAQ. This CDR3 has 14 amino acids. The CDR3 sequence is CASSLVAGGNEQFF. Here the CDR3 DNA reads TGTGCCAGCAGCTTAGTAGCGGGGGGGAATGAGCAGTTCTTC. The variable domain in full, with the rest retrieved from reference TRBV7-8 and TRBJ2-1, is GAGVSQSPRYKVAKRGQDVALRCDPISGHVSLFWYQQALGQGPEFLTYFQNEAQLDKSGLPSDRFFAERPEGSVSTLKIQRTQQEDSAVYLCASSLVAGGNEQFFGPGTRLTVL.

The chain joins TRBV19 to TRBJ2-2, with TRBD2 matching 13 bases. This CDR3 is 15 amino acids long. The junction had 3 bases not matched to a gene; V was cut back by 6 bases and J by 5 bases. Germline V gene lookup returns CDR1 LNHDA and CDR2 SQIVND (reference sequence). The CDR3 region has the DNA TGTGCCAGTAGACTAGCGGGGGGGCTGACCGGGGAGCTGTTTTTT. It specifies CASRLAGGLTGELFF. The full variable domain, rest sourced from reference TRBV19 and TRBJ2-2, is DGGITQSPKYLFRKEGQNVTLSCEQNLNHDAMYWYRQDPGQGLRLIYYSQIVNDFQKGDIAEGYSVSREKKESFPLTVTSAQKNPTAFYLCASRLAGGLTGELFFGEGSRLTVL.

The V gene is TRBV6-2 or TRBV6-3, the J gene TRBJ2-3; D is unresolved. This CDR3 spans 14 amino acids. Germline CDR1 and CDR2: MNHEY and SVGEGT. With 5 bases removed from V and 0 bases from J, the gap between germline ends came to 9 bases. Here the CDR3 DNA reads TGTGCCAGCAGTACGAACCCTAGCACAGATACGCAGTATTTT. This codes for CASSTNPSTDTQYF.

This clone was observed once. The gene calls are TRBV10-2 and TRBJ2-3, with a weak D call TRBD2 (5 bases). The germline gives CDR1 WSHSY, CDR2 SAAADI. V was pared by 3 bases and J by 3 bases, with 19 bases between. CDR3 size: 17 residues. CDR3 in DNA: TGCGCCAGCAGTGAACGTCTAGCTCAATTCGGGACAGATACGCAGTATTTT. This sequence encodes CASSERLAQFGTDTQYF.

The chain employs TRBV7-2 and TRBJ1-6; maybe TRBD1 (5 bases). CDR3 length: 16 amino acids. With 3 bases removed from V and 5 bases from J, the gap between germline ends came to 14 bases. CDR1 is SGHTA, CDR2 FQGNSA, per germline. DNA of the CDR3: TGTGCCAGCAGCTTTCGGGAGGGAGGGGATAATTCACCCCTCCACTTT. Translation gives CASSFREGGDNSPLHF.

This chain links TRBV19 with TRBJ2-2; TRBD1 agrees at 11 bases. CDR3 length: 16 amino acids. V shed 6 bases, J shed 3 bases, and the junction held 6 bases outside the gene matches. Germline CDR1 is LNHDA and CDR2 is SQIVND (reference sequence). CDR3 protein: CASSLGTGGDTGELFF. The CDR3 coding sequence is TGTGCCAGTAGCCTTGGGACAGGGGGTGACACCGGGGAGCTGTTTTTT.

This clone was counted once. Germline is not matched at one junction end, which may reflect a read error. The chain links TRBV2 to TRBJ2-7, with TRBD1 matching 10 bases. The CDR3 length is 13 residues. Germline assignment: CDR1 SNHLY and CDR2 FYNNEI. The CDR3 here is CASSPPGQGSMNF. The CDR3 nucleotides read TGTGCCAGCAGTCCACCGGGACAGGGGTCAATGAACTTC.

The rearrangement links TRBV28 to TRBJ1-4; no firm D call. The CDR3 has 12 amino acids. V lost 6 bases, J lost 7 bases, and 9 bases lay in between. Germline V lookup: CDR1 MDHEN, CDR2 SYDVKM. The CDR3 protein is CASRKGVEKLFF. CDR3 coding DNA: TGTGCCAGCAGAAAGGGTGTTGAAAAACTGTTTTTT.

This chain uses TRBV5-1 with TRBJ2-1, with TRBD2 matching 7 bases. Germline V lookup: CDR1 SGHRS, CDR2 YFSETQ. The length of the CDR3 is 13 residues. V lost 5 bases to trimming and J lost 4 bases; unmatched junction nucleotides: 3. CDR3 loop: CASSGLGYNEQFF. CDR3 bases: TGCGCCAGCAGTGGACTAGGATACAATGAGCAGTTCTTC.

The chain recombines TRBV9 with TRBJ2-7, with no clear D. The germline CDR1 and CDR2 sequences are SGDLS and YYNGEE. This CDR3 comprises 13 residues. Trimming removed 3 bases from V and 5 bases from J, with 12 bases in between. The CDR3 DNA sequence: TGTGCCAGCAGCGAGGGCCCTTCGGACGAGCAGTACTTC. This codes for CASSEGPSDEQYF.

The chain combines TRBV28 with TRBJ2-3; 11 bases align to TRBD2. Germline CDR1 is MDHEN and CDR2 is SYDVKM. The CDR3 is 16 residues long. The V gene end was trimmed by 5 bases and the J gene end by 3 bases; junction bases not matched to a gene: 7. The CDR3 here is CASSAPGTSGTDTQYF. CDR3 sequence (DNA): TGTGCCAGCAGTGCCCCCGGGACTAGCGGAACAGATACGCAGTATTTT. The whole variable domain, remainder taken from reference TRBV28 and TRBJ2-3, is DVKVTQSSRYLVKRTGEKVFLECVQDMDHENMFWYRQDPGLGLRLIYFSYDVKMKEKGDIPEGYSVSREKKERFSLILESASTNQTSMYLCASSAPGTSGTDTQYFGPGTRLTVL.

The chain couples TRBV18 to TRBJ1-2; 9 nucleotides agree with TRBD1. Trimming took 5 bases from V and 4 from J; bases not matched to a gene: 8. The V gene's germline CDR1 is KGHSH and CDR2 LQKENI. The CDR3 is 15 residues long. In DNA, the CDR3 is TGTGCCAGCTCAGCCCCGGGACAGGGTTCCTATGGCTACACCTTC. Translation: CASSAPGQGSYGYTF.

The chain combines TRBV14 with TRBJ2-1; D gene unclear. V shed 0 bases and J shed 4 bases, with 4 bases lying between them. CDR1 SGHDN and CDR2 FVKESK come from the germline V gene. CDR3 length: 13 amino acids. The CDR3 loop reads CASSQEAYNEQFF. CDR3 sequence (DNA): TGTGCCAGCAGCCAAGAGGCATACAATGAGCAGTTCTTC.

The chain is built from TRBV28 and TRBJ2-7; 9 bases fit TRBD1. This CDR3 comprises 14 residues. The V gene's germline CDR1 is MDHEN and CDR2 SYDVKM. The junction had 6 bases not matched to a gene; V was cut back by 5 bases and J by 4 bases. This CDR3 reads CASSPWDRDYEQYF. Here the CDR3 DNA reads TGTGCCAGCAGTCCCTGGGACAGGGATTACGAGCAGTACTTC.